A selection of T cell receptor beta chains follows, all from one sample in a study of regulatory T cells in long-lasting Graves disease. From the multiplex PCR reads, TCRdb called clonotypes with MiXCR, one entry per CDR3 protein. The sample lists 650,000 to 850,000 distinct CDR3 sequences, 25% to 35% occurring once. The starting material was peripheral blood mononuclear cells (PBMCs), obtained when the disease was refractory, from a patient treated with antithyroid drugs. The origin of the receptors is a female donor with Graves disease. The CDR3 runs from the conserved cysteine through the conserved F or W. The order of the fields is V gene, J gene, clone size, CDR3 length, D gene, CDR3 protein, CDR3 DNA. D genes are given only for firm matches. Part of the rows lack a size; the others show once, few, many or a class for expanded clones.

v_gene: TRBV27
j_gene: TRBJ2-7
abundance: many
len: 15
d_gene: TRBD2
CDR3aa: CASSPTSGTEYEQYF
CDR3nt: TGTGCCAGCAGTCCCACTAGCGGGACCGAGTACGAGCAGTACTTC

v_gene: TRBV6-1
j_gene: TRBJ1-5
abundance: NA
len: 16
d_gene: NA
CDR3aa: CASSRWRGRGGQPQHF
CDR3nt: TGTGCCAGCAGTCGGTGGAGAGGTAGGGGTGGTCAGCCCCAGCATTTT

v_gene: TRBV2
j_gene: TRBJ1-1
abundance: NA
len: 10
d_gene: NA
CDR3aa: CASSREQAFF
CDR3nt: TGTGCCAGCAGCCGGGAACAAGCTTTCTTT

v_gene: TRBV6-1
j_gene: TRBJ1-1
abundance: few
len: 10
d_gene: NA
CDR3aa: CASKVSEAFF
CDR3nt: TGTGCCAGCAAGGTCAGTGAAGCTTTCTTT

v_gene: TRBV13
j_gene: TRBJ2-7
abundance: few
len: 14
d_gene: NA
CDR3aa: CASSLFAGSDEQYF
CDR3nt: TGTGCCAGCAGCTTATTCGCAGGTAGCGACGAGCAGTACTTC

v_gene: TRBV27
j_gene: TRBJ1-1
abundance: NA
len: 14
d_gene: NA
CDR3aa: CASGLGGTSTEAFF
CDR3nt: TGTGCCAGCGGGCTCGGGGGGACTTCCACTGAAGCTTTCTTT

v_gene: TRBV2
j_gene: TRBJ2-7
abundance: many
len: 14
d_gene: NA
CDR3aa: CASSERGNTYEQYF
CDR3nt: TGTGCCAGCAGTGAGAGGGGCAACACCTACGAGCAGTACTTC

v_gene: TRBV19
j_gene: TRBJ1-5
abundance: NA
len: 13
d_gene: NA
CDR3aa: CASSIDQEEPQHF
CDR3nt: TGTGCCAGTAGTATAGATCAGGAGGAGCCCCAGCATTTT

v_gene: TRBV12-3/TRBV12-4
j_gene: TRBJ2-2
abundance: few
len: 17
d_gene: NA
CDR3aa: CASSYSRSGSNTGELFF
CDR3nt: TGTGCCAGCAGTTATTCTCGGAGCGGTTCGAACACCGGGGAGCTGTTTTTT

v_gene: TRBV6-1
j_gene: TRBJ2-5
abundance: few
len: 13
d_gene: NA
CDR3aa: CATRDGPQETQYF
CDR3nt: TGTGCCACCCGGGACGGGCCTCAAGAGACCCAGTACTTC

v_gene: TRBV19
j_gene: TRBJ1-1
abundance: few
len: 13
d_gene: NA
CDR3aa: CASQGRGRTEAFF
CDR3nt: TGTGCCAGTCAGGGGAGGGGGAGGACTGAAGCTTTCTTT

v_gene: TRBV11-1
j_gene: TRBJ1-1
abundance: many
len: 15
d_gene: NA
CDR3aa: CASSLEIHSGSEAFF
CDR3nt: TGTGCCAGCAGCTTAGAGATCCACTCAGGGTCTGAAGCTTTCTTT

v_gene: TRBV5-1
j_gene: TRBJ1-1
abundance: NA
len: 15
d_gene: NA
CDR3aa: CASSPGQYPNTEAFF
CDR3nt: TGCGCCAGCAGCCCAGGACAGTACCCGAACACTGAAGCTTTCTTT

v_gene: TRBV27
j_gene: TRBJ2-7
abundance: NA
len: 14
d_gene: TRBD2
CDR3aa: CASSLAGETYEQYF
CDR3nt: TGTGCCAGCAGTTTAGCGGGAGAAACCTACGAGCAGTACTTC

v_gene: TRBV5-1
j_gene: TRBJ2-6
abundance: many
len: 17
d_gene: NA
CDR3aa: CASSNPMYGGLTNVLTF
CDR3nt: TGCGCCAGCAGCAATCCGATGTACGGGGGCTTGACCAACGTCCTGACTTTC

v_gene: TRBV7-2
j_gene: TRBJ2-5
abundance: NA
len: 13
d_gene: NA
CDR3aa: CASSLVWKETQYF
CDR3nt: TGTGCCAGCAGCTTAGTATGGAAAGAGACCCAGTACTTC

v_gene: TRBV7-9
j_gene: TRBJ1-4
abundance: once
len: 16
d_gene: NA
CDR3aa: CASSFPGGGDNEKLFF
CDR3nt: TGTGCCAGCAGCTTCCCGGGAGGCGGAGATAATGAAAAACTGTTTTTT

v_gene: TRBV7-3
j_gene: TRBJ2-7
abundance: few
len: 13
d_gene: TRBD1
CDR3aa: CASSRTGNYEQYF
CDR3nt: TGTGCCAGCAGCCGGACAGGGAACTACGAGCAGTACTTC

v_gene: TRBV5-1
j_gene: TRBJ2-7
abundance: NA
len: 11
d_gene: NA
CDR3aa: CASRDVYEQYF
CDR3nt: TGCGCCAGCCGAGACGTCTACGAGCAGTACTTC

v_gene: TRBV7-9
j_gene: TRBJ2-7
abundance: few
len: 15
d_gene: TRBD2
CDR3aa: CASSILAGGFYEQYF
CDR3nt: TGTGCCAGCAGTATTCTGGCGGGAGGATTCTACGAGCAGTACTTC

v_gene: TRBV7-9
j_gene: TRBJ2-5
abundance: NA
len: 14
d_gene: NA
CDR3aa: CASSLTRGGETQYF
CDR3nt: TGTGCCAGCAGCTTAACGAGGGGCGGGGAGACCCAGTACTTC

v_gene: TRBV28
j_gene: TRBJ1-1
abundance: NA
len: 14
d_gene: TRBD1
CDR3aa: CASRGQVENTEAFF
CDR3nt: TGTGCCAGCAGAGGACAGGTGGAGAACACTGAAGCTTTCTTT

v_gene: TRBV2
j_gene: TRBJ1-4
abundance: many
len: 15
d_gene: NA
CDR3aa: CASSEGIATNEKLFF
CDR3nt: TGTGCCAGCAGTGAAGGGATCGCAACTAATGAAAAACTGTTTTTT

v_gene: TRBV7-9
j_gene: TRBJ1-2
abundance: once
len: 16
d_gene: TRBD1
CDR3aa: CASSLGLTGDNYGYTF
CDR3nt: TGTGCCAGCAGCTTAGGGCTGACAGGGGATAACTATGGCTACACCTTC

v_gene: TRBV6-9
j_gene: TRBJ1-1
abundance: NA
len: 14
d_gene: NA
CDR3aa: CASSSRGGHTEAFF
CDR3nt: TGTGCCAGCAGTTCTCGAGGGGGTCACACTGAAGCTTTCTTT

v_gene: TRBV20-1
j_gene: TRBJ1-4
abundance: NA
len: 14
d_gene: TRBD1
CDR3aa: CSARDRGLIEKLFF
CDR3nt: TGCAGTGCTAGAGACAGGGGGCTCATTGAAAAACTGTTTTTT

v_gene: TRBV14
j_gene: TRBJ1-1
abundance: few
len: 15
d_gene: TRBD1
CDR3aa: CASSQTGGRNTEAFF
CDR3nt: TGTGCCAGCAGCCAAACAGGGGGCCGGAACACTGAAGCTTTCTTT

v_gene: TRBV11-2
j_gene: TRBJ2-7
abundance: many
len: 14
d_gene: TRBD2
CDR3aa: CASSVSGSLVEQYF
CDR3nt: TGTGCCAGCAGCGTTAGCGGGAGTTTGGTTGAGCAGTACTTC

v_gene: TRBV27
j_gene: TRBJ2-7
abundance: few
len: 13
d_gene: NA
CDR3aa: CASSFKRDYEQYF
CDR3nt: TGTGCCAGCAGTTTTAAAAGGGATTACGAGCAGTACTTC

v_gene: TRBV7-2
j_gene: TRBJ2-1
abundance: NA
len: 16
d_gene: TRBD2
CDR3aa: CASSLAGTSAWNEQFF
CDR3nt: TGTGCCAGCAGCTTAGCCGGGACTAGCGCTTGGAATGAGCAGTTCTTC